This record looks at one T cell receptor beta chain sequence and its context. Antigen specificity is unknown. TCRdb re-derived calls from the 5' RACE reads in MiXCR, one entry per CDR3 protein. The sample includes approximately 260,000 distinct CDR3 sequences, under 20% of them seen just once. Germline lookup yields CDR1 SGHTA and CDR2 FQGTGA. Trimming left V 5 bases short and J 0 bases short, with 8 bases between. This CDR3 is built from 15 residues. This specimen comes from a study of T-cell memory formation after mild COVID-19. Findings and caveats of the study: Later expanders leaned CD4+, whereas day 15 to 85 contracting clones were balanced CD4/CD8.

This TCR came from a man younger than 35 who had mild COVID-19 (a few samples of this study predate the infection). Cell type and time point are not known. This sequence joins TRBV7-3 and TRBJ1-6; weak D call: TRBD1 (5 bases). The specimen was PBMCs or a T cell subset sorted from them (not recorded which). The CDR3 spells CASSRQGSYNSPLHF. The CDR3 bases are TGTGCCAGCAGCCGGCAGGGCTCCTATAATTCACCCCTCCACTTT.